The 8 T cell receptor beta chains below were found in one sample sequenced in a study. From the 5' RACE reads, TCRdb called clonotypes with MiXCR, one entry per CDR3 protein. Of over 55,000 distinct CDR3 sequences listed, 25% to 30% are singletons. The sequenced sample consisted of tumor-infiltrating memory CD4+ T cells sorted from the breast tumor. The subset is: memory CD4+ T cells, CD4+CD45RO+CD25-. The receptor source for this set is a female donor with breast cancer.

This clonotype was counted a few times. The genes are TRBV4-1 and TRBJ2-3; D call uncertain. The CDR3 runs to 14 residues. V dropped 4 bases and J dropped 4 bases, with 12 bases sitting between them. Germline V lookup: CDR1 MGHRA, CDR2 YSYEKL. The CDR3 DNA follows: TGCGCCAGCAGCCGAGTCCTTGCATCAGATACGCAGTATTTT. Translation: CASSRVLASDTQYF.

V usage is TRBV4-1 and J usage is TRBJ2-1, with 7 bases fitting TRBD1. Losses at the gene ends were 3 bases for V and 6 bases for J; bases not matched to a gene: 8. CDR1 and CDR2 (germline): MGHRA, YSYEKL. The CDR3 is made up of 15 amino acids. The CDR3 loop reads CASSHANRDSNEQFF. The CDR3 DNA is TGCGCCAGCAGCCACGCGAACCGGGACAGCAATGAGCAGTTCTTC.

This clonotype was observed at least ten times. The rearrangement joins TRBV3-1 to TRBJ2-5; D is possibly TRBD1 (6 bases). CDR1 and CDR2 (germline): LGHDT, YNNKEL (reference sequence). V dropped 1 base and J dropped 2 bases, with 20 bases sitting between them. The CDR3 contains 18 residues. CDR3 loop: CASSQALPGGSSQETQYF. The CDR3 region has the DNA TGTGCCAGCAGCCAAGCTCTCCCTGGGGGCTCATCGCAAGAGACCCAGTACTTC.

This clonotype was seen a handful of times. The V and J genes are TRBV25-1 and TRBJ1-5; a weak D match, TRBD1 (5 bases). Trimming pared 4 bases from V and 6 bases from J, leaving 13 bases between. Per germline, CDR1 MGHDK and CDR2 SYGVNS. The CDR3 loop spans 14 amino acids. CDR3 in DNA: TGTGCCAGCAGTGTATGGGGCGAGGGTCAGCCCCAGCATTTT. Translation: CASSVWGEGQPQHF.

There are many counts of this clonotype. The J gene is TRBJ2-3, the V gene TRBV30, with 7 positions matching TRBD1. The ends lost 5 bases at V and 3 bases at J; junction bases unmatched: 5. Germline CDR1 is GTSNPN and CDR2 is SVGIG (reference sequence). CDR3 size: 13 residues. The CDR3 DNA sequence: TGTGCCTGGCGACAGGGAATTACAGATACGCAGTATTTT. Amino acids: CAWRQGITDTQYF.

Concerning this clonotype itself: An end of the junction differs from the germline gene, which may be a read error. The rearrangement links TRBV4-3 to TRBJ1-1; unclear D gene. Germline assignment: CDR1 LGHNA and CDR2 YSLEER. The CDR3 spans 12 residues. The CDR3 sequence is CASSPLLSEAFF. DNA for the CDR3: TGTGCCAGCAGCCCCTTGCTGTCAGAAGCTTTCTTT.

This clonotype was recorded a few times. V gene TRBV5-1 combines with J gene TRBJ2-7, with 12 bases identical to TRBD1. With V trimmed by 7 bases and J by 7 bases, 9 bases remained unmatched. CDR3 size: 14 residues. Germline V gene lookup returns CDR1 SGHRS and CDR2 YFSETQ. The CDR3 loop is CASSSGTGGAEQYF. CDR3 DNA: TGCGCCAGCTCCTCGGGGACAGGGGGCGCGGAGCAGTACTTC.

This clonotype was counted a few times. This chain links TRBV20-1 with TRBJ2-7; perhaps TRBD1 as D (6 bases). Germline V CDR1 and CDR2: DFQATT, SNEGSKA (reference sequence). V was clipped by 5 bases and J by 4 bases, with 12 bases between them. The CDR3 covers 12 residues. CDR3 bases: TGCAGTGCTGCCACCGACAGGTACGAGCAGTACTTC. This sequence encodes CSAATDRYEQYF.